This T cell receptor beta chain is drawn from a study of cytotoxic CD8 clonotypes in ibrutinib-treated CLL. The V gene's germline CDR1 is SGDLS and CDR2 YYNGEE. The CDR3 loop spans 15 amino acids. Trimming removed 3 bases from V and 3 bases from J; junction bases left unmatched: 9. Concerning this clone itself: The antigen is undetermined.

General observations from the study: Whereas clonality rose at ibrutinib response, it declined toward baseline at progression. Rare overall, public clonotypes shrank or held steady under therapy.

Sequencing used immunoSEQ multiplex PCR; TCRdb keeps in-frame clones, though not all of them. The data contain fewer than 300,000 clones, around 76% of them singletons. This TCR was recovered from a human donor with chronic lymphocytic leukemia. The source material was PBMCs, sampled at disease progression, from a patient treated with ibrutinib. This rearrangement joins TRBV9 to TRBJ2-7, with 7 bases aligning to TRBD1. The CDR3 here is CASSGGQSSIYEQYF. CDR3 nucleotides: TGTGCCAGCAGCGGGGGACAGTCCTCCATCTACGAGCAGTACTTC.